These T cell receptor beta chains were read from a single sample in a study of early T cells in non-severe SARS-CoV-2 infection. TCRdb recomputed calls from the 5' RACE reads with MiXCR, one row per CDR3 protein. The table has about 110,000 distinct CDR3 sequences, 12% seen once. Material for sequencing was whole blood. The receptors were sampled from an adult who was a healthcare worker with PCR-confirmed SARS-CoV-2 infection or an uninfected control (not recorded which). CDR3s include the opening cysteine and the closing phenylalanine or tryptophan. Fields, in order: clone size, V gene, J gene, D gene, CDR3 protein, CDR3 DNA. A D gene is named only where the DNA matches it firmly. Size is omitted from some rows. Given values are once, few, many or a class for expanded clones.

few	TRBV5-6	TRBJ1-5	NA	CASSLAAGVQPQHF	TGTGCCAGCAGCTTGGCGGCAGGGGTTCAGCCCCAGCATTTT
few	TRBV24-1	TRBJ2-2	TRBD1	CATSDPGGKTGELFF	TGTGCCACCAGTGATCCAGGGGGAAAAACCGGGGAGCTGTTTTTT
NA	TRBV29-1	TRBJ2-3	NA	CCTSTDTQYF	TGCTGCACTAGCACAGATACGCAGTATTTT
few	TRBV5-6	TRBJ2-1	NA	CASSLGAEWDEFF	TGTGCCAGCAGCTTGGGAGCAGAGTGGGATGAGTTCTTC
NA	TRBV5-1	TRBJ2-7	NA	CASSKAGAYEQYF	TGCGCCAGCAGCAAGGCCGGGGCCTACGAGCAGTACTTC
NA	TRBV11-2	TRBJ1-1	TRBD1	CASSFRTGNTEAFF	TGTGCCAGCAGCTTCCGGACAGGGAACACTGAAGCTTTCTTT
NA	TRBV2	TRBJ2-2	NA	CASRGTRRNTGELFF	TGTGCCAGCAGGGGGACTCGGAGAAACACCGGGGAGCTGTTTTTT
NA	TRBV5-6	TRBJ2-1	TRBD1	CASSFDRVPYNEQFF	TGTGCCAGCAGCTTTGACAGGGTCCCCTACAATGAGCAGTTCTTC
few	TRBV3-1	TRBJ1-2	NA	CASSQDPRASYGYTF	TGTGCCAGCAGCCAAGATCCAAGAGCGTCCTATGGCTACACCTTC
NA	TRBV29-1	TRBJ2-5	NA	CSVAGDETQYF	TGCAGCGTTGCAGGGGATGAGACCCAGTACTTC
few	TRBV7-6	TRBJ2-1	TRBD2	CASSYAQGLETGEQFF	TGTGCCAGCAGTTATGCCCAGGGACTAGAGACGGGTGAGCAGTTCTTC
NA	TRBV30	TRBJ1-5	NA	CAWSVMGQSNQPQHF	TGTGCCTGGAGTGTAATGGGGCAGAGCAATCAGCCCCAGCATTTT
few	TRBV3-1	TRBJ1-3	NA	CASSQEFGLGTIYF	TGTGCCAGCAGCCAAGAATTCGGTCTTGGGACCATATATTTT
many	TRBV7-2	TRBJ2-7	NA	CASSLPPSVREQYF	TGTGCCAGCAGCTTACCCCCGAGCGTACGCGAGCAGTACTTC
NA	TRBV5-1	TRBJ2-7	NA	CASSFEGARPNEQYF	TGCGCCAGCAGCTTCGAAGGAGCCAGGCCGAACGAGCAGTACTTC
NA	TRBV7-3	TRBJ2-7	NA	CASSLRGGPSSEQYF	TGTGCCAGCAGCTTAAGGGGCGGCCCATCTTCCGAGCAGTACTTC
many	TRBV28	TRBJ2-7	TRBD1	CASGATGSHSYEQYF	TGTGCCAGCGGGGCGACAGGGAGCCACTCCTACGAGCAGTACTTC
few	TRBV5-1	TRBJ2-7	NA	CASSFGFLAYEQYF	TGCGCCAGCAGCTTTGGATTTTTAGCCTACGAGCAGTACTTC
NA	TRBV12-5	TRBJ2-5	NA	CASGSPLGTFQETQYF	TGTGCTAGTGGTTCTCCACTGGGGACGTTCCAAGAGACCCAGTACTTC
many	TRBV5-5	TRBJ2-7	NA	CASSLVLEQYF	TGTGCCAGCAGCTTGGTTTTGGAGCAGTACTTC
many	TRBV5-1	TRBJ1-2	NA	CASSRDGFYGYTF	TGCGCCAGCAGCAGGGACGGATTCTATGGCTACACCTTC
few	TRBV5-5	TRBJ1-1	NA	CASSLEPDTEAFF	TGTGCCAGCAGCTTGGAGCCGGACACTGAAGCTTTCTTT
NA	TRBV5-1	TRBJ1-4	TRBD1	CASSRATGNEKLFF	TGCGCCAGCAGCAGGGCGACAGGGAACGAAAAACTGTTTTTT
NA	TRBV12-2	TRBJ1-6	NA	CARAPGNSPLHF	TGTGCGCGTGCCCCGGGTAATTCACCCCTCCACTTT
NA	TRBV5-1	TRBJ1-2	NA	CASSSEPIRGGYGYTF	TGCGCCAGCAGTTCCGAGCCAATCAGGGGAGGATATGGCTACACCTTC
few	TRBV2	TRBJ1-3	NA	CASSERGNTIYF	TGTGCCAGCAGTGAACGGGGGAACACCATATATTTT
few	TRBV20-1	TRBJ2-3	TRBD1	CSAISWTGEDLTDTQYF	TGCAGTGCTATCTCCTGGACAGGGGAGGATCTCACAGATACGCAGTATTTT
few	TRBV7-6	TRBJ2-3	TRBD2	CASSLGTSIADTQYF	TGTGCCAGCAGCTTAGGGACTAGCATCGCAGATACGCAGTATTTT
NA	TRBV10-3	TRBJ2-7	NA	CATRDFSDYEQYF	TGTGCCACCCGAGACTTCTCCGACTACGAGCAGTACTTC
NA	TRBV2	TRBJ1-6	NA	CATDPGPGILHF	TGTGCCACCGATCCGGGACCCGGTATCCTCCACTTT
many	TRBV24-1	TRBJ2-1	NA	CATSGGGGFSYNEQFF	TGTGCCACCAGTGGAGGAGGGGGCTTCTCCTACAATGAGCAGTTCTTC
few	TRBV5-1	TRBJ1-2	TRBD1	CASSVDRVNYRGYTF	TGCGCCAGCAGCGTGGACAGGGTAAATTATCGGGGCTACACCTTC